This T cell receptor beta chain appears in the sequencing data of a study of vaccination and CD4 T cells after COVID-19. Study findings and constraints: For convalescent patients, a median around 90% of reactive clones surfaced exclusively after vaccination.

The CDR3 loop spans 15 amino acids. Per the germline V gene, CDR1 is DFQATT and CDR2 is SNEGSKA (reference sequence). Trimming pared 0 bases from V and 2 bases from J, leaving 12 bases between. Researchers used the Oncomine TCR Beta short-read assay to sequence DNA from cultured CD4+ T cells. It was cultured CD4+ T cells from which genomic DNA was extracted. From the PCR reads, TCRdb called clonotypes with MiXCR, one entry per CDR3 protein. Altogether about 20,000 distinct CDR3 sequences are present, around 45% being singletons, with the ten largest covering about 5%. Treatment of the sample: roughly ten-day PBMC culture with coronavirus spike peptide pools or control peptides (ViraFEST assay). It was with 10 IU/ml IL-2 and roughly 9.4 ug/ml peptide pools that 1.5 million to 2 million PBMCs per well were cultured. On this clonotype itself: As yet, its antigen is unknown.

The clonotype was recovered from a human donor who had recovered from COVID-19. The V call is TRBV20-1, the J call TRBJ2-3; TRBD1 might be the D (6 bases). The source material was CD4+ T cells from blood, cultured in vitro, sampled before SARS-CoV-2 vaccination. CDR3 protein: CSARDDRRNTDTQYF. The CDR3 DNA reads as TGCAGTGCTAGAGACGACAGGAGGAACACAGATACGCAGTATTTT.